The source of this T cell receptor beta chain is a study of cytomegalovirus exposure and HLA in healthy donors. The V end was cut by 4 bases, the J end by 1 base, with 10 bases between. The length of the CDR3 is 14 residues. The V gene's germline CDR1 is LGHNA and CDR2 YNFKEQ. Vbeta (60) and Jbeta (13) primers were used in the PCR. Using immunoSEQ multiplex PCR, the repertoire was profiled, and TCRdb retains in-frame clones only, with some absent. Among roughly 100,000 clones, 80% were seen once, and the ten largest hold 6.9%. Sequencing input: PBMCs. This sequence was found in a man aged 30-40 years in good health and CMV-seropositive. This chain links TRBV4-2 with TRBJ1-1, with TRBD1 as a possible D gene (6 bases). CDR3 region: CASSLDRSNTEAFF. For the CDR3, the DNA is TGTGCCAGCAGCCTTGACAGGTCGAACACTGAAGCTTTCTTT.